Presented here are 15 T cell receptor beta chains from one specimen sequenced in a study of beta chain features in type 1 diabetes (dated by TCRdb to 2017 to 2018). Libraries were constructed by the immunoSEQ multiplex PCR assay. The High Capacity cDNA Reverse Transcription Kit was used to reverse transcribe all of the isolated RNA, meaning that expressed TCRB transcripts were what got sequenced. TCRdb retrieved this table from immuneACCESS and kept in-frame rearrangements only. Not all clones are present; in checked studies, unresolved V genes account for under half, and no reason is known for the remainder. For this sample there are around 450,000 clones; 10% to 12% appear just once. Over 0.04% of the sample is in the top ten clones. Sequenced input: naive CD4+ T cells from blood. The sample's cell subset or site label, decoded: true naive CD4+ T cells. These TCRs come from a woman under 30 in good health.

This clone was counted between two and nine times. The DNA of the CDR3 is TGTGCCAGCTCCCGGGGGGGACAGCCCTACGAGCAGTACTTC. Translating it yields CASSRGGQPYEQYF. The rearrangement uses TRBV18 and TRBJ2-7; perhaps TRBD2 as D (8 bases). The CDR3 extends over 14 amino acids. From germline, CDR1 is KGHSH and CDR2 LQKENI. Trimming pared 6 bases from V and 2 bases from J, leaving 14 bases between.

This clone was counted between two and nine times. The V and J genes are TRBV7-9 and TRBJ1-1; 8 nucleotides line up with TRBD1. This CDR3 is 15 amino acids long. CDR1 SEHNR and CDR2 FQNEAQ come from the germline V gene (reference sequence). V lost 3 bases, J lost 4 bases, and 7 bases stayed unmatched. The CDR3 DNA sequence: TGTGCCAGCAGCTTCCTAGGACAGGGCCCCACTGAAGCTTTCTTT. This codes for CASSFLGQGPTEAFF.

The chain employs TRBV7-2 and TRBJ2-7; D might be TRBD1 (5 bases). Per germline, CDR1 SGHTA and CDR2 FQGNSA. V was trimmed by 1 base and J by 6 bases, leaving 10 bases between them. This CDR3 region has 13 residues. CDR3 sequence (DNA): TGTGCCAGCAGCTTAGAGGGGTGGGGCGAGCAGTACTTC. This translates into CASSLEGWGEQYF. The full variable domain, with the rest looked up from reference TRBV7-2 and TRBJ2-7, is GAGVSQSPSNKVTEKGKDVELRCDPISGHTALYWYRQSLGQGLEFLIYFQGNSAPDKSGLPSDRFSAERTGGSVSTLTIQRTQQEDSAVYLCASSLEGWGEQYFGPGTRLTVT.

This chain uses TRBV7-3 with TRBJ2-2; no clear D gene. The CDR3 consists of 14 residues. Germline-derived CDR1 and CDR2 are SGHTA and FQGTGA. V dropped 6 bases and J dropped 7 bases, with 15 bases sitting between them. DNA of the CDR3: TGTGCCAGCAGTTCAGGACCTCACCGCGGGGAGCTGTTTTTT. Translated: CASSSGPHRGELFF.

The CDR3 reads CASSLAVGGASYEQYV. DNA for the CDR3: TGTGCCAGCAGCTTAGCGGTAGGGGGCGCATCGTACGAGCAGTACGTC. V gene TRBV7-2 combines with J gene TRBJ2-7; 7 positions match TRBD1. CDR3 size: 16 residues. CDR1 is SGHTA, CDR2 FQGNSA, per germline. The trim removed 0 bases at V and 4 bases at J, leaving 9 bases unmatched.

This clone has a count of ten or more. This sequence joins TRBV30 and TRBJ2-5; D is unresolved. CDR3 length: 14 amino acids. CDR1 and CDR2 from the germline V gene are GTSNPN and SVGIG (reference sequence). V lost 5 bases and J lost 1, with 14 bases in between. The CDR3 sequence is CAWQVGTVQETQYF. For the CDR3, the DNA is TGTGCCTGGCAGGTTGGAACAGTCCAAGAGACCCAGTACTTC.

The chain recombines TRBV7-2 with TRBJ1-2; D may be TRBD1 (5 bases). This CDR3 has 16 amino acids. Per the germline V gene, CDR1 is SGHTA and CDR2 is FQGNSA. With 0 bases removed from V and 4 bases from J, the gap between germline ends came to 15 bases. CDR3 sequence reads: CASSLARGRAIYGYTF. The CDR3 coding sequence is TGTGCCAGCAGCTTAGCGCGGGGCAGGGCCATCTATGGCTACACCTTC.

DNA for the CDR3: TGTGCCATCAGTGGCGAGGGGCCGGGGGAGCAGTACGTC. Translation: CAISGEGPGEQYV. The genes are TRBV10-3 and TRBJ2-7; TRBD1 or TRBD2 may be the D gene (5 bases each). The V gene's germline CDR1 is ENHRY and CDR2 SYGVKD. Trimming left V 4 bases short and J 7 bases short, with 14 bases between. This CDR3 comprises 13 residues.

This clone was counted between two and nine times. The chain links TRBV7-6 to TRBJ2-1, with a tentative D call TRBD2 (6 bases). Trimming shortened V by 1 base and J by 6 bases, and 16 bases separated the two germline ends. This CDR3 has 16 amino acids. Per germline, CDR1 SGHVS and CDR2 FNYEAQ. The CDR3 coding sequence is TGTGCCAGCAGCTTAGTTGCGGGGCTGGGCTTCAATGAGCAGTTCTTC. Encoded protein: CASSLVAGLGFNEQFF.

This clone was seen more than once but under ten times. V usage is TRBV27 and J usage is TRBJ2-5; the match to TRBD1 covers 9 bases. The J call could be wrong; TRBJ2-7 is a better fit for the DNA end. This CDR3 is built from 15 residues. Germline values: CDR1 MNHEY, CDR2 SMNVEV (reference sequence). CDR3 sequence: CASSLLGTGTYEQYF. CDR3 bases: TGTGCCAGCAGTTTACTGGGGACAGGGACCTACGAGCAGTACTTC.

CDR3 residues: CASSDFYEQFF. CDR3 nucleotides: TGTGCCAGCAGCGATTTCTATGAGCAGTTCTTC. V gene TRBV4-2 combines with J gene TRBJ2-1; the D is unclear. Looked up from germline, CDR1 is LGHNA and CDR2 is YNFKEQ. Trimming took off 5 bases at V and 8 bases at J, with 7 bases between the two ends. The CDR3 covers 11 residues.

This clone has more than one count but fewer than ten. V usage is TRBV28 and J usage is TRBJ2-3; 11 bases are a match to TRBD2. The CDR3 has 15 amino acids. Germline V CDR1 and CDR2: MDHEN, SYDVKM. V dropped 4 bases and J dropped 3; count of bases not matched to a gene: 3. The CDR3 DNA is TGTGCCAGCAGTTCCGTAGCGGGGGGGACAGATACGCAGTATTTT. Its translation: CASSSVAGGTDTQYF.

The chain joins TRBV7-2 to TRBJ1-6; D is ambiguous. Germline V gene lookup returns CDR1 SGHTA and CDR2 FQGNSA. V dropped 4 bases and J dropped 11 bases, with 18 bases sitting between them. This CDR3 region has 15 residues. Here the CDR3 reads CASSSPGAVRAPLHF. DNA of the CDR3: TGTGCCAGCAGCTCACCGGGAGCCGTAAGGGCACCCCTCCACTTT.

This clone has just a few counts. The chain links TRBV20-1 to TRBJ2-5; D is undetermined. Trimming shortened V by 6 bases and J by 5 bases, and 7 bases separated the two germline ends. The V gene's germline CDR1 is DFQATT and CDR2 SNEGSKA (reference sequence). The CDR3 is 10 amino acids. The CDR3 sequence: CSARPETQYF. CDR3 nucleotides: TGCAGTGCGCGTCCCGAGACCCAGTACTTC.

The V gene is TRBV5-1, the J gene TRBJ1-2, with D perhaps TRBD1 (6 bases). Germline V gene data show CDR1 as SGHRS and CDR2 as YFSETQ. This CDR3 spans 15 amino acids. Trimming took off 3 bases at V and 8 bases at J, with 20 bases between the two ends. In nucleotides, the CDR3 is TGCGCCAGCAGCTCAGGACAGCGCAAAGATAAGGGCTACACCTTC. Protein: CASSSGQRKDKGYTF.